The text below deals with one T cell receptor (beta chain). Antigen: not known. The germline CDR1 and CDR2 sequences are SNHLY and FYNNEI. The CDR3 has 14 amino acids. Per donor there was one draw, yielding a blood sample of roughly 2.7 ml. The data were obtained in a study of monozygotic twins with inflammatory bowel disease. TCRdb re-called the 5' RACE reads, yielding one record per CDR3 amino acid sequence without DNA. Recorded for this sample: around 380,000 distinct CDR3 sequences. Findings and limits, study-wide: IBD patients displayed reduced TCRbeta diversity (inverse Simpson) when set against healthy co-twins.

The specimen sequenced was blood. The chain joins TRBV2 to TRBJ1-2; TCRdb designates TRBD1, a call that cannot be tested without DNA. This TCR was sampled from a human donor with ulcerative colitis or Crohn's disease, or a healthy co-twin of an affected twin (not recorded which). The CDR3 protein is CASSLDRGSEGYTF.